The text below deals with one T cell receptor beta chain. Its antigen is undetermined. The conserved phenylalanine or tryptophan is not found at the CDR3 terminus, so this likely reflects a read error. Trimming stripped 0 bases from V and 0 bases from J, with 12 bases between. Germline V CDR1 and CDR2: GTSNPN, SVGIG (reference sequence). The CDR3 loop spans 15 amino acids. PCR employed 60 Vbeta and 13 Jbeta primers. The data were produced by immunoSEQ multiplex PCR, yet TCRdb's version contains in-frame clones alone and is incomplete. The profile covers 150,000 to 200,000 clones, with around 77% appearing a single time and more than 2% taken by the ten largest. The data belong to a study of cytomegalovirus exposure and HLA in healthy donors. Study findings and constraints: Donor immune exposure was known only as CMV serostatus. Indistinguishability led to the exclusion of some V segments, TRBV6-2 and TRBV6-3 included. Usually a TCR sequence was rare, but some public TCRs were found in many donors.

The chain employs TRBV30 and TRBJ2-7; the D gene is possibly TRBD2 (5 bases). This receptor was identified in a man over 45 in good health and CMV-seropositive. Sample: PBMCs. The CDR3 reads CAWSVLSTSSYEQYS. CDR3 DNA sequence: TGTGCCTGGAGTGTACTCTCCACTAGCTCCTACGAGCAGTACTCC.